This entry is about one T cell receptor (beta chain). What it binds is not known. V lost 0 bases, J lost 1 base, and 14 bases lay in between. The CDR3 is 17 residues long. Germline V gives CDR1 SGHDN, CDR2 FVKESK. This record belongs to a study of T cells in localized non-small cell lung cancer. Findings and caveats of the study: Adjacent lung tissue had a median roughly 52 of the top 100 clones found in the tumor. Uninvolved adjacent lung showed higher T cell clonality than tumor. Increased T cell density in blood showed an association with longer overall survival. Only one tumor region was sequenced, so heterogeneity remains possible.

The protocol was immunoSEQ multiplex PCR, while the TCRdb copy is restricted to in-frame clones and leaves out a portion. Of approximately 41,000 clones in the sample, roughly 90% are singletons; the top ten hold 2.6%. The sequencing here drew on peripheral blood, taken before any cancer treatment. This TCR was recovered from an older female donor with stage I squamous cell lung carcinoma. This chain joins TRBV14 and TRBJ2-3, with no clear D. The CDR3 region is CASSQDLAVRGTDTQYF. The CDR3 nucleotides are TGTGCCAGCAGCCAAGATCTGGCGGTTCGGGGCACAGATACGCAGTATTTT.